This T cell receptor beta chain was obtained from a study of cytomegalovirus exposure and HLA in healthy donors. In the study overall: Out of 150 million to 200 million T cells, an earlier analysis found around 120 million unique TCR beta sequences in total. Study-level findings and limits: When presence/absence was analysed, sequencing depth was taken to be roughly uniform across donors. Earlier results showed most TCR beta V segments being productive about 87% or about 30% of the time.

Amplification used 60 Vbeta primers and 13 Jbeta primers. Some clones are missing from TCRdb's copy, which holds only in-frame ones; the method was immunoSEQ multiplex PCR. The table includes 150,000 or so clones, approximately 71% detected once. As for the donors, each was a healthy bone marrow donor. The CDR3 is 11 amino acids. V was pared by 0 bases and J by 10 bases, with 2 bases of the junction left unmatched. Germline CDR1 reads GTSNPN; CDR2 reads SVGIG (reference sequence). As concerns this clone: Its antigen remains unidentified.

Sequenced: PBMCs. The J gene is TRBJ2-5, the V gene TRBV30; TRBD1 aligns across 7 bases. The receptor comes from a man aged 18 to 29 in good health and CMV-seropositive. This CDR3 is CAWSVGTVQYF. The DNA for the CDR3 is TGTGCCTGGAGTGTCGGGACAGTCCAGTACTTC. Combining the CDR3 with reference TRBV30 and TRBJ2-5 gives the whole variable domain SQTIHQWPATLVQPVGSPLSLECTVEGTSNPNLYWYRQAAGRGLQLLFYSVGIGQISSEVPQNLSASRPQDRQFILSSKKLLLSDSGFYLCAWSVGTVQYFGPGTRLLVL.